Listed below are T cell receptor beta chains from one sample, sequenced in a study of T cell repertoires in cytomegalovirus infection. From the reads, TCRdb called clonotypes with MiXCR, one entry per CDR3 protein. The sample has just under 550,000 distinct CDR3 sequences; around a quarter are singletons. Input material: PBMCs. Every receptor here comes from a human donor in good health (CMV status not recorded). Some clones in this sample may be carry-over from other donors' samples. Both conserved end residues are part of each CDR3. A D gene is named only where the DNA matches it firmly. Rows may omit the clone size; those that give it use once, few, many or a size class.

v_call: TRBV6-2/TRBV6-3
d_call: NA
j_call: TRBJ2-7
clone_size: NA
cdr3_nt: TGTGCCAGCAGTACGAGGAGGGGGAGAAACGAGCAGTACTTC
cdr3_aa: CASSTRRGRNEQYF

v_call: TRBV29-1
d_call: NA
j_call: TRBJ2-7
clone_size: NA
cdr3_nt: TGCAGCGTGACCGTAGCCTACGAGCAGTACTTC
cdr3_aa: CSVTVAYEQYF

v_call: TRBV6-5
d_call: NA
j_call: TRBJ1-1
clone_size: few
cdr3_nt: TGTGCCAGCAGTTACTCGGGGGAGTGGGCTGAAGCTTTCTTT
cdr3_aa: CASSYSGEWAEAFF

v_call: TRBV7-8
d_call: NA
j_call: TRBJ1-3
clone_size: many
cdr3_nt: TGTGCCAGCAGCTTAGGCGGCAGTCAAGAAAACACCATATATTTT
cdr3_aa: CASSLGGSQENTIYF

v_call: TRBV6-2/TRBV6-3
d_call: NA
j_call: TRBJ2-2
clone_size: NA
cdr3_nt: TGTGCCAGCAGTTTTCGCGTGGGAAAAAACACCGGGGAGCTGTTTTTT
cdr3_aa: CASSFRVGKNTGELFF

v_call: TRBV29-1
d_call: TRBD1
j_call: TRBJ2-5
clone_size: once
cdr3_nt: TGCAGCGTGAATACAGGGGGCGGGGGAGAGACCCAGTACTTC
cdr3_aa: CSVNTGGGGETQYF

v_call: TRBV19
d_call: NA
j_call: TRBJ2-1
clone_size: NA
cdr3_nt: TGTGCCAGTAGTATAGGAGCCTCGGGGGACAATGAGCAGTTCTTC
cdr3_aa: CASSIGASGDNEQFF

v_call: TRBV28
d_call: NA
j_call: TRBJ2-7
clone_size: few
cdr3_nt: TGTGCCAGCAGTCCGGGGCAGGGAATATGGGAGCAGTACTTC
cdr3_aa: CASSPGQGIWEQYF

v_call: TRBV28
d_call: TRBD2
j_call: TRBJ2-1
clone_size: NA
cdr3_nt: TGTGCCAGCAGTTCCTATCGACTAGCGGGAGCCTTCAATGAGCAGTTCTTC
cdr3_aa: CASSSYRLAGAFNEQFF

v_call: TRBV5-4
d_call: NA
j_call: TRBJ2-1
clone_size: NA
cdr3_nt: TGTGCCAGCAGCTTTCAGACTAGAGTCAATGAGCAGTTCTTC
cdr3_aa: CASSFQTRVNEQFF

v_call: TRBV27
d_call: NA
j_call: TRBJ2-2
clone_size: NA
cdr3_nt: TGTGCCAGCAGTCCGTACAGGGTGCACACCGGGGAGCTGTTTTTT
cdr3_aa: CASSPYRVHTGELFF

v_call: TRBV5-6
d_call: NA
j_call: TRBJ1-2
clone_size: NA
cdr3_nt: TGTGCCAGCCAATCCGGCGTAAACTATGGCTACACCTTC
cdr3_aa: CASQSGVNYGYTF

v_call: TRBV19
d_call: NA
j_call: TRBJ2-3
clone_size: few
cdr3_nt: TGTGCCAGTAGTTCGGACACTCACATCACAGATACGCAGTATTTT
cdr3_aa: CASSSDTHITDTQYF

v_call: TRBV6-6
d_call: NA
j_call: TRBJ1-5
clone_size: NA
cdr3_nt: TGTGCCAGCAGTTACAAAGGCGGAACCAATTCGCCGCATTTT
cdr3_aa: CASSYKGGTNSPHF

v_call: TRBV2
d_call: TRBD2
j_call: TRBJ2-1
clone_size: NA
cdr3_nt: TGTGCCAGCAGTGACGGTAGCGGGTTATACACTGAGCAGTTCTTC
cdr3_aa: CASSDGSGLYTEQFF